The 2 T cell receptor beta chains reported below all come from one sample, sequenced in a study of blood T cell repertoires in COVID-19 (dated by TCRdb to 2020 to 2022). The library was generated by the immunoSEQ multiplex PCR assay. Sourced from immuneACCESS, this table was stored by TCRdb with only in-frame sequences that have V and J called. A share of the clones is absent; for the studies checked, an unresolved V gene accounts for under half, and the remainder has no known explanation. Across this sample there are 350,000 or so clones, with around 83% seen only once. About 2.7% of the sample goes to the ten largest clones. The specimen sequenced was peripheral blood. These receptors were collected from a young man with active or convalescent COVID-19.

This clone was picked up a small number of times. The rearrangement uses TRBV5-4 and TRBJ1-4; D is ambiguous. Trimming took off 4 bases at V and 4 bases at J, with 11 bases between the two ends. The V gene's germline CDR1 is SGHNT and CDR2 YYREEE (reference sequence). The CDR3 extends over 14 amino acids. The CDR3 sequence: CASSPSTDNEKLFF. CDR3 bases: TGTGCCAGCAGCCCCTCGACTGATAATGAAAAACTGTTTTTT.

This chain links TRBV19 with TRBJ1-1; 8 bases agree with TRBD1. Germline assignment: CDR1 LNHDA and CDR2 SQIVND (reference sequence). The CDR3 has 14 amino acids. The V and J ends lost 6 bases and 4 bases, in that order; junction bases with no gene match: 7. This CDR3 reads CASRPSGTGTEAFF. The CDR3 coding sequence is TGTGCCAGTAGGCCCTCAGGGACAGGCACTGAAGCTTTCTTT.